These T cell receptor beta chains were read from a single sample in a study of regulatory T cells in long-lasting Graves disease. TCRdb passed the multiplex PCR reads through MiXCR, listing each CDR3 protein once. The table has 350,000 to 550,000 distinct CDR3 sequences, approximately 15% seen once. This sample was also put to use in a study of T cells in Graves' hyperthyroidism and ophthalmopathy.

The starting material was peripheral blood mononuclear cells (PBMCs), obtained at new diagnosis, from a patient treated with antithyroid drugs. These receptors originate from a woman aged 25 to 39 with Graves disease. Both conserved end residues are part of each CDR3. A D gene is named only where the DNA matches it firmly. Expanded clones get a size class; other rows say once, few or many, or leave the size out.

clone_size	v_call	d_call	j_call	cdr3_aa	cdr3_nt
many	TRBV5-1	TRBD2	TRBJ2-1	CAGREGFGNEQFF	TGCGCCGGCAGGGAGGGGTTCGGCAATGAGCAGTTCTTC
many	TRBV13	TRBD2	TRBJ2-1	CASRETSGIYEQFF	TGTGCCAGCAGGGAGACTAGCGGGATTTATGAGCAGTTCTTC
many	TRBV12-3/TRBV12-4	.	TRBJ2-5	CASSPRVSYQETQYF	TGTGCCAGCAGTCCGCGGGTAAGCTACCAAGAGACCCAGTACTTC
many	TRBV20-1	.	TRBJ2-5	CSARGIRGYGQETQYF	TGCAGTGCTAGAGGGATCCGGGGTTATGGCCAAGAGACCCAGTACTTC
few	TRBV3-1	TRBD2	TRBJ2-3	CASSLLGSGRLGADTQYF	TGTGCCAGCAGCCTCCTGGGTAGCGGGAGGCTAGGCGCAGATACGCAGTATTTT
few	TRBV11-2	TRBD2	TRBJ2-1	CASSYWAGEPGDEQFF	TGTGCCAGCAGCTATTGGGCGGGAGAACCGGGCGATGAGCAGTTCTTC
.	TRBV20-1	.	TRBJ2-7	CSARDPGRDTYEQYF	TGCAGTGCTAGAGACCCGGGACGCGACACCTACGAGCAGTACTTC
many	TRBV30	.	TRBJ1-1	CAWSETRNTEAFF	TGTGCCTGGAGTGAGACAAGGAACACTGAAGCTTTCTTT
many	TRBV5-1	TRBD2	TRBJ2-7	CASSITGLDSYEQYF	TGCGCCAGCAGCATCACGGGACTAGACTCCTACGAGCAGTACTTC
many	TRBV10-1	TRBD2	TRBJ2-7	CASSDRPGTSAYEQYF	TGCGCCAGCAGTGATCGGCCCGGGACTAGCGCCTACGAGCAGTACTTC
few	TRBV11-3	.	TRBJ2-2	CASSLDRAGMTGELFF	TGTGCCAGCAGCTTAGATCGGGCAGGGATGACCGGGGAGCTGTTTTTT
.	TRBV5-1	.	TRBJ2-1	CASSLEGGIPYNEQFF	TGCGCCAGCAGCTTGGAGGGGGGGATTCCCTACAATGAGCAGTTCTTC
many	TRBV3-1	.	TRBJ2-5	CASSQDLVQETQYF	TGTGCCAGCAGCCAAGATCTAGTGCAAGAGACCCAGTACTTC
.	TRBV12-3/TRBV12-4	TRBD2	TRBJ2-1	CASSIPGGPGYNEQFF	TGTGCCAGCAGCATCCCGGGAGGGCCCGGTTACAATGAGCAGTTCTTC
few	TRBV11-2	TRBD1	TRBJ1-2	CASSPKEGAFYGYTF	TGCGCCAGCAGCCCTAAGGAGGGGGCTTTCTATGGCTACACCTTC
many	TRBV20-1	.	TRBJ2-7	CSASGGTPYEQYF	TGCAGTGCCTCCGGAGGCACTCCCTACGAGCAGTACTTC
.	TRBV28	TRBD1	TRBJ2-1	CASSFPGQGAYEQFF	TGTGCCAGCAGTTTTCCTGGACAGGGGGCATATGAGCAGTTCTTC
many	TRBV24-1	TRBD2	TRBJ2-3	CATSDLGTSVDTQYF	TGTGCCACCAGTGATTTAGGGACTAGCGTCGATACGCAGTATTTT
few	TRBV5-1	TRBD2	TRBJ2-3	CASSLGLAGAVDTQYF	TGCGCCAGCAGCTTGGGGCTAGCGGGAGCAGTAGATACGCAGTATTTT
many	TRBV12-3/TRBV12-4	.	TRBJ2-7	CASSLISSRGSEQYF	TGTGCCAGCAGTTTAATATCTAGCAGAGGATCCGAGCAGTACTTC
.	TRBV14	.	TRBJ1-5	CASSQGRSVTGRVGGQPQHF	TGTGCCAGCAGCCAAGGTCGGTCTGTAACAGGGAGGGTAGGGGGTCAGCCCCAGCATTTT
few	TRBV5-5	.	TRBJ2-1	CASSFFGGGEQFF	TGTGCCAGCAGCTTTTTCGGGGGTGGTGAGCAGTTCTTC
many	TRBV6-5	.	TRBJ2-7	CASSYDVSETSYEQYF	TGTGCCAGCAGTTACGATGTTAGCGAAACATCCTACGAGCAGTACTTC
many	TRBV20-1	TRBD1	TRBJ2-3	CSAHLRDRDITDTQYF	TGCAGTGCTCACCTCCGGGACAGGGACATCACAGATACGCAGTATTTT
many	TRBV6-1	TRBD2	TRBJ2-5	CASSETSGRSETQYF	TGTGCCAGCAGTGAGACTAGCGGGCGATCGGAGACCCAGTACTTC
.	TRBV5-1	TRBD2	TRBJ2-3	CASSLGRGTSGRRTDTQYF	TGCGCCAGCAGCTTGGGTAGAGGGACTAGCGGGAGGCGCACAGATACGCAGTATTTT
.	TRBV30	.	TRBJ2-6	CAWSVKSSGANVLTF	TGTGCCTGGAGTGTAAAGAGCTCTGGGGCCAACGTCCTGACTTTC
.	TRBV3-1	TRBD1	TRBJ2-5	CGSSQTGGWETQYF	TGTGGCAGCAGCCAAACAGGGGGCTGGGAGACCCAGTACTTC
few	TRBV14	.	TRBJ2-2	CASSQDPWPNTGELFF	TGTGCCAGCAGCCAAGATCCCTGGCCGAACACCGGGGAGCTGTTTTTT
many	TRBV2	.	TRBJ2-7	CASSEEGTSYEQYF	TGTGCCAGCAGTGAAGAGGGCACTTCCTACGAGCAGTACTTC
many	TRBV10-3	TRBD1	TRBJ1-4	CATTGTGGANEKLFF	TGTGCCACCACCGGGACAGGCGGGGCTAATGAAAAACTGTTTTTT
many	TRBV5-8	.	TRBJ1-1	CASSLVRGTIAFF	TGTGCCAGCAGCTTGGTCAGAGGAACGATCGCTTTCTTT
.	TRBV12-3/TRBV12-4	TRBD2	TRBJ2-1	CASSLVIRLAGQNEQFF	TGTGCCAGCAGTTTAGTGATACGACTAGCGGGACAAAATGAGCAGTTCTTC
.	TRBV7-6	.	TRBJ1-4	CASATSATNEKLFF	TGTGCCAGCGCAACAAGTGCAACTAATGAAAAACTGTTTTTT
few	TRBV19	.	TRBJ1-1	CASSITDPSNTGAFF	TGTGCCAGTAGTATTACCGACCCATCGAACACTGGAGCTTTCTTT
.	TRBV27	.	TRBJ1-5	CAKGNPLYQPQHF	TGTGCCAAAGGGAATCCGCTCTATCAGCCCCAGCATTTT
once	TRBV6-1	TRBD2	TRBJ2-1	CASVRGDEQFF	TGTGCCAGCGTTCGGGGGGATGAGCAGTTCTTC
.	TRBV24-1	TRBD2	TRBJ2-3	CATSPFQASGANTDTQYF	TGTGCCACCAGCCCTTTTCAGGCCAGCGGGGCCAACACAGATACGCAGTATTTT
.	TRBV10-3	TRBD1	TRBJ1-2	CAISVKTGANYGYTF	TGTGCCATCAGTGTAAAGACAGGGGCTAACTATGGCTACACCTTC
few	TRBV10-1	.	TRBJ2-2	CASSEIDTFANTGELFF	TGCGCCAGCAGTGAGATAGACACGTTCGCGAACACCGGGGAGCTGTTTTTT
.	TRBV14	TRBD2	TRBJ2-7	CASSHPGLGYEQYF	TGTGCCAGCAGCCATCCGGGACTAGGTTACGAGCAGTACTTC
many	TRBV7-3	.	TRBJ2-1	CASSLTSGKNNEQFF	TGTGCCAGCAGCTTAACTAGCGGAAAAAACAATGAGCAGTTCTTC
many	TRBV6-5	.	TRBJ2-5	CASSYSGGASQETQYF	TGTGCCAGCAGTTACTCGGGGGGAGCTTCCCAAGAGACCCAGTACTTC
many	TRBV3-1	TRBD1	TRBJ1-5	CASSPWDRDQPQHF	TGTGCCAGCAGCCCCTGGGACAGGGACCAGCCCCAGCATTTT
many	TRBV24-1	TRBD1	TRBJ2-1	CATSRTGANEQFF	TGTGCCACCAGCCGGACAGGGGCTAATGAGCAGTTCTTC
few	TRBV5-5	.	TRBJ2-7	CASSLSSADTYEQYF	TGTGCCAGCAGCTTGAGTTCGGCGGATACCTACGAGCAGTACTTC
many	TRBV24-1	.	TRBJ1-2	CATSDFWSYGYTF	TGTGCCACCAGTGATTTTTGGTCCTATGGCTACACCTTC
few	TRBV19	.	TRBJ1-2	CASIPGGKAAGYTF	TGTGCCAGTATTCCCGGGGGGAAGGCAGCTGGCTACACCTTC
.	TRBV3-1	TRBD2	TRBJ2-7	CASEQAGEDHEQYF	TGTGCCAGCGAGCAAGCGGGAGAGGACCACGAGCAGTACTTC
many	TRBV20-1	TRBD1	TRBJ1-2	CSAPGQGDDYGYTF	TGCAGTGCTCCCGGACAGGGGGATGACTATGGCTACACCTTC
few	TRBV7-2	.	TRBJ1-2	CASSLYRVNYGYTF	TGTGCCAGCAGCTTATACAGGGTTAACTATGGCTACACCTTC
many	TRBV2	TRBD1	TRBJ1-5	CASQQGRQPQHF	TGTGCCAGCCAACAGGGGCGGCAGCCCCAGCATTTT
many	TRBV12-3/TRBV12-4	.	TRBJ2-2	CASSFQMASGELFF	TGTGCCAGCAGTTTTCAGATGGCAAGCGGGGAGCTGTTTTTT
many	TRBV7-3	TRBD2	TRBJ2-1	CASSRGLAGEQFF	TGTGCCAGCAGCCGTGGACTAGCGGGTGAGCAGTTCTTC
many	TRBV5-6	.	TRBJ2-1	CASSFLEYNNEQFF	TGTGCCAGCAGCTTCCTAGAATACAACAATGAGCAGTTCTTC
many	TRBV24-1	TRBD2	TRBJ2-1	CATSDWGRGTSSGHDNEQFF	TGTGCCACCAGTGATTGGGGACGAGGGACTAGCTCGGGCCATGACAATGAGCAGTTCTTC
many	TRBV6-9	.	TRBJ1-5	CASSLSENSNQPQHF	TGTGCCAGCAGTTTATCCGAAAATAGCAATCAGCCCCAGCATTTT
many	TRBV24-1	TRBD1	TRBJ1-1	CATRQGAGTEAFF	TGTGCCACCAGACAGGGGGCAGGCACTGAAGCTTTCTTT
few	TRBV14	.	TRBJ1-6	CASSPNQGGNSPLHF	TGTGCCAGCAGCCCCAATCAGGGTGGTAATTCACCCCTCCACTTT
many	TRBV11-3	.	TRBJ1-2	CASSLDPGVNYGYTF	TGTGCCAGCAGCTTAGATCCGGGGGTAAACTATGGCTACACCTTC